This is a list of T cell receptor beta chains from one sample in a study of CD8+CD57+ T cells in acquired aplastic anemia. Via MiXCR, TCRdb re-called the reads, giving one row per CDR3 protein. The sample lists approximately 180,000 distinct CDR3 sequences; roughly 43% were seen once. The sequenced material came from sorted CD4+, CD8+, or CD8+CD57+ T cells (not recorded which) from PBMCs. All receptors derive from a human donor with aplastic anemia. CDR3s leave out the opening cysteine and the closing phenylalanine or tryptophan. The order of the fields is clone size, V gene, J gene, CDR3 protein. The size field is filled for only some rows; it gives once, few, many or a size class.

>once|TRBV20-1|TRBJ1-2
SARVIAGANCGYT
>-|TRBV3-1|TRBJ2-5
ASSQYPLASRETQY
>-|TRBV2|TRBJ2-2
ASTRTGDYTGELF
>-|TRBV12-5|TRBJ2-3
ASGFGQGEADTQY
>many|TRBV29-1|TRBJ1-1
SVGGRLVNTEAF
>-|TRBV19|TRBJ2-7
ASSTARGEQY
>many|TRBV6-1|TRBJ2-3
ASSRLVGTSDTQY
>-|TRBV11-2|TRBJ2-7
ASSWTSGGVYEQY
>-|TRBV10-3|TRBJ2-3
ASSRPPGFTDTQY
>many|TRBV7-9|TRBJ1-1
ASSLEGGANTEAF
>many|TRBV20-1|TRBJ2-1
SASFLAGGNEQF
>many|TRBV5-1|TRBJ2-1
ASRGTGLAGNEQF
>once|TRBV9|TRBJ2-3
ASSAQGLAGGRDTQY
>many|TRBV10-1|TRBJ1-2
ASSESLNYGYT
>-|TRBV9|TRBJ2-5
ASSSLAGGLETQY
>many|TRBV19|TRBJ2-7
ASSITRGTSPSYEQY
>many|TRBV7-2|TRBJ2-3
ASSLPDLADTQY
>-|TRBV5-1|TRBJ1-2
ASRPGQGGNGYT
>many|TRBV20-1|TRBJ1-1
SARGSLMNTEAF
>-|TRBV19|TRBJ1-2
ASSIGGAGYGYT
>-|TRBV19|TRBJ1-4
ASAGLSATNEKLF
>-|TRBV25-1|TRBJ2-1
ASSPQDLNEQF
>few|TRBV2|TRBJ1-5
ASTADRGGQPQH
>-|TRBV7-2|TRBJ1-1
ASSHDSDTEAF
>-|TRBV15|TRBJ1-1
ATSIGGDTEAF
>-|TRBV20-1|TRBJ2-7
SAQYGTGAHEQY
>many|TRBV16|TRBJ1-4
ASSQSRGHEKLF
>many|TRBV5-5|TRBJ2-3
ASSPGGADTQY
>few|TRBV19|TRBJ2-7
ASSKAGISYEQY
>many|TRBV12-3/TRBV12-4|TRBJ1-5
ASSRQGLYQPQH
>many|TRBV20-1|TRBJ2-1
SAKLGGSYNEQF
>many|TRBV11-2|TRBJ2-2
ASDRTSGGTGELF
>many|TRBV3-1|TRBJ2-3
ASSQDRAWGTQY
>few|TRBV2|TRBJ2-3
ASSETVSTDTQY
>many|TRBV12-3/TRBV12-4|TRBJ2-7
ASSPGLVGEQY
>many|TRBV7-8|TRBJ2-1
ASSPVGTGNEQF
>-|TRBV7-3|TRBJ1-6
ASSASGQGTSPLH
>few|TRBV10-3|TRBJ1-6
AITGDRVTPLH
>many|TRBV10-3|TRBJ1-2
AIRGPNYGYT